What follows is one TCR beta chain and its context. The sample comes from a study of control samples from healthy donors and cancer patients. Deletions cut 0 bases from V and 5 bases from J, with 19 bases between. The CDR3 spans 17 residues. Germline lookup yields CDR1 LGHDT and CDR2 YNNKEL (reference sequence). The assay was immunoSEQ multiplex PCR, and TCRdb's table has in-frame clones only and misses some. The data contain about 180,000 clones, about 90% of them singletons. Sequencing was performed on blood. The origin of this receptor is a woman aged 45-60 years in good health. The V gene is TRBV3-1 (or the pseudogene TRBV3-2), the J gene TRBJ1-1, with D tentatively TRBD1 (6 bases). The CDR3 is CASSQDGAGVRGTEAFF. The CDR3 DNA is TGTGCCAGCAGCCAAGACGGCGCAGGGGTAAGGGGGACTGAAGCTTTCTTT.